The following is a T cell receptor beta chain sequence with its context. These data are taken from a study of blood T cell repertoires in COVID-19. Study-level background: T cells, B-cell-depleted T cells, or PBMCs provided the cDNA or gDNA that served as material.

Using immunoSEQ multiplex PCR, the repertoire was profiled, and TCRdb retains in-frame clones only, with some absent. Here the sample spans about 270,000 clones, roughly 87% being singletons. Material for sequencing was PBMCs or T cells enriched from blood (not recorded which). This receptor was taken from a woman aged 30 to 39 who had recovered from COVID-19.

The CDR3 DNA reads TGTGCCAGCACCGCAACTACTAACTATGGCTACACCTTC. This encodes CASTATTNYGYTF. The chain couples TRBV11-2 to TRBJ1-2; D gene ambiguous. The V end lost 7 bases, the J end lost 0 bases, and 9 bases lay between the germline ends. The CDR3 loop spans 13 amino acids. Germline lookup yields CDR1 SGHAT and CDR2 FQNNGV. The full variable domain, in which reference TRBV11-2 and TRBJ1-2 provide the parts outside the CDR3, is EAGVAQSPRYKIIEKRQSVAFWCNPISGHATLYWYQQILGQGPKLLIQFQNNGVVDDSQLPKDRFSAERLKGVDSTLKIQPAKLEDSAVYLCASTATTNYGYTFGSGTRLTVV.